The 24 T cell receptor beta chains below come from one sample, sequenced in a study of blood T cell repertoires in COVID-19. The repertoire was sequenced with immunoSEQ multiplex PCR; TCRdb's copy has only in-frame clones and lacks some. The table includes about 34,000 clones, about 80% detected once. Input material: peripheral blood. The origin of the receptors is a man aged 80 or over with acute or convalescent COVID-19.

This clone was found many times. V gene TRBV7-8 combines with J gene TRBJ1-1; no firm D call. V gave up 5 bases and J gave up 7 bases, with 11 bases separating them. In germline, CDR1 is SGHVS, CDR2 FQNEAQ. This CDR3 is 12 amino acids long. The CDR3 DNA reads as TGTGCCAGCAGCACGGGTTCGGGTGAAGCTTTCTTT. This translates into CASSTGSGEAFF.

The chain employs TRBV3-1 (or the pseudogene TRBV3-2) and TRBJ2-1; 8 positions agree with TRBD2. CDR1 and CDR2 from the germline V gene are LGHDT and YNNKEL (reference sequence). This CDR3 comprises 15 residues. V gave up 1 base and J gave up 6 bases; unmatched junction bases: 5. CDR3 in amino acids: CASSQVRTSSNEQFF. The CDR3 coding sequence is TGTGCCAGCAGCCAAGTTCGGACTAGCAGCAATGAGCAGTTCTTC.

This sequence joins TRBV27 and TRBJ1-1, with D possibly TRBD1 on 5 matching bases. V gave up 11 bases and J gave up 4 bases, with 14 bases separating them. The germline V gene has CDR1 MNHEY and CDR2 SMNVEV (reference sequence). This CDR3 contains 12 residues. The CDR3 DNA reads TGTGCCCCATTCGGGCAGGGCACTGAAGCTTTCTTT. Protein: CAPFGQGTEAFF.

CDR3 residues: CAVDTSNQPQHF. The CDR3 bases are TGTGCCGTGGACACTAGCAATCAGCCCCAGCATTTT. This chain links TRBV28 with TRBJ1-5, with D possibly matching TRBD1 (5 bases). CDR3 length equals 12 residues. Trimming removed 11 bases from V and 0 bases from J, with 8 bases in between. Germline CDR1 is MDHEN and CDR2 is SYDVKM. The full variable domain, rest sourced from reference TRBV28 and TRBJ1-5, is DVKVTQSSRYLVKRTGEKVFLECVQDMDHENMFWYRQDPGLGLRLIYFSYDVKMKEKGDIPEGYSVSREKKERFSLILESASTNQTSMYLCAVDTSNQPQHFGDGTRLSIL.

This sequence joins TRBV5-6 and TRBJ2-7, with 7 bases aligning to TRBD2. CDR1 and CDR2 (germline): SGHDT, YYEEEE. V lost 4 bases, J lost 4 bases, and 11 bases stayed unmatched. The CDR3 covers 15 residues. CDR3 nucleotides: TGTGCCAGCAGCGGGCGGGGGAGGAAAAAGTACGAGCAGTACTTC. Its translation is CASSGRGRKKYEQYF.

The chain carries TRBV6-2 or TRBV6-3 and TRBJ2-2, with 8 bases fitting TRBD1. Per germline, CDR1 MNHEY and CDR2 SVGEGT. The CDR3 runs 17 residues. After removal of 3 bases from V and 3 bases from J, the junction contained 9 bases not matched to a gene. The CDR3 region has the DNA TGTGCCAGCAGTTATGGGCGCAGGGGGCAGTACACCGGGGAGCTGTTTTTT. It specifies CASSYGRRGQYTGELFF.

The gene calls are TRBV6-6 and TRBJ2-5; 7 positions match TRBD1. The CDR3 has 15 amino acids. Trimming took 0 bases from V and 4 from J; bases not matched to a gene: 5. Germline CDR1 reads MNHNY; CDR2 reads SVGAGI (reference sequence). CDR3 sequence: CASSYSLGGAETQYF. DNA for the CDR3: TGTGCCAGCAGTTACTCGTTAGGGGGCGCAGAGACCCAGTACTTC.

The chain links TRBV11-1 to TRBJ2-1; 14 positions agree with TRBD2. From germline, CDR1 is SGHAT and CDR2 FQDESV (reference sequence). The CDR3 loop spans 14 amino acids. Unmatched junction bases numbered 4, after V lost 5 bases and J lost 10 bases. CDR3 nucleotides: TGTGCCAGCAGCCGCGGGACTAGCGGGGGCGAGCAGTTCTTC. Encoded protein: CASSRGTSGGEQFF.

This chain links TRBV5-3 with TRBJ1-4; 9 positions match TRBD1. TRBV5-3 is an ORF; its function is uncertain. The CDR3 consists of 15 residues. Losses at the gene ends were 4 bases for V and 7 bases for J; bases not matched to a gene: 8. The CDR3 here is CARSVVGTGCEKLFF. CDR3 bases: TGTGCCAGAAGCGTAGTCGGGACAGGGTGTGAAAAACTGTTTTTT.

The chain carries TRBV5-1 and TRBJ2-5, with 8 bases that match TRBD2. The CDR3 spans 16 residues. The V gene end was trimmed by 0 bases and the J gene end by 0 bases; junction bases not matched to a gene: 4. Germline V gives CDR1 SGHRS, CDR2 YFSETQ. CDR3 residues: CASSLGAGAYQETQYF. CDR3 DNA: TGCGCCAGCAGCTTGGGAGCGGGAGCTTACCAAGAGACCCAGTACTTC.

J is TRBJ2-5 and V is TRBV5-1; 8 bases fit TRBD2. CDR1 SGHRS and CDR2 YFSETQ come from the germline V gene. V lost 2 bases to trimming and J lost 1 base; unmatched junction nucleotides: 7. CDR3 length: 16 amino acids. The CDR3 is CASSFIAGTFQETQYF. Here the CDR3 DNA reads TGCGCCAGCAGCTTTATAGCGGGGACATTCCAAGAGACCCAGTACTTC.

This sequence joins TRBV29-1 and TRBJ2-1; possible D gene TRBD1, 6 bases. This CDR3 comprises 16 residues. V lost 7 bases to trimming and J lost 1 base, with 20 bases between them. Germline V gene data show CDR1 as SQVTM and CDR2 as ANQGSEA. CDR3 in amino acids: CSAVLLEGGSYNEQFF. CDR3 bases: TGCAGCGCTGTGCTTCTCGAAGGGGGTTCCTACAATGAGCAGTTCTTC.

This sequence joins TRBV27 and TRBJ1-6; D not certain. Per the germline V gene, CDR1 is MNHEY and CDR2 is SMNVEV (reference sequence). The CDR3 has 14 residues. Trimming removed 6 bases from V and 9 bases from J, with 15 bases in between. CDR3 sequence: CASRISAEGSPLHF. CDR3 nucleotides: TGTGCCAGCAGGATTTCGGCCGAGGGTTCACCCCTCCACTTT.

There are a few counts of this clone. J is TRBJ2-1 and V is TRBV27; 7 nucleotides match TRBD1. The CDR3 runs to 15 residues. V gave up 3 bases and J gave up 6 bases; unmatched junction bases: 8. CDR1 is MNHEY, CDR2 SMNVEV, per germline (reference sequence). The chain's CDR3 is CASSLSTGLSNEQFF. The CDR3 bases are TGTGCCAGCAGTTTGTCGACAGGGCTTTCCAATGAGCAGTTCTTC.

The chain joins TRBV2 to TRBJ2-3; no definite D call. The V gene lost 7 bases and the J gene lost 2 bases, with 13 bases spanning the gap. Germline CDR1 is SNHLY and CDR2 is FYNNEI. CDR3 length equals 14 residues. CDR3 protein: CASNKEIFTDTQYF. The CDR3 bases are TGTGCCAGCAACAAGGAGATATTCACAGATACGCAGTATTTT.

V and J are TRBV4-1 and TRBJ2-7; 8 nucleotides agree with TRBD2. The CDR3 extends over 17 amino acids. Trimming took 3 bases from V and 4 from J; bases not matched to a gene: 14. CDR1 and CDR2 from the germline V gene are MGHRA and YSYEKL. The CDR3 DNA sequence: TGCGCCAGCAGCCAGGCCTCCCCAGGCGGGAGGCTTTACGAGCAGTACTTC. Protein product: CASSQASPGGRLYEQYF.

This clone has only a few counts. This chain links TRBV4-2 with TRBJ1-2; D perhaps matches TRBD1 (6 bases). Between the trimmed V and J ends, which lost 0 bases and 7 bases, there was a span of 9 bases. The CDR3 is 13 amino acids. Germline V gene sequence: CDR1 LGHNA, CDR2 YNFKEQ. CDR3 in DNA: TGTGCCAGCAGCCAAGAACAGGGCCGTGGCTACACCTTC. Amino acids: CASSQEQGRGYTF.

The genes are TRBV28 and TRBJ2-7, with D unresolved. Germline V gene data show CDR1 as MDHEN and CDR2 as SYDVKM. This CDR3 is 14 amino acids long. Trimming removed 3 bases at V and 4 bases at J, with 13 bases between. The CDR3 region has the DNA TGTGCCAGCAGTTTTGGTGTATCAGATTACGAGCAGTACTTC. As protein: CASSFGVSDYEQYF. Complete variable domain (other parts from reference TRBV28 and TRBJ2-7): DVKVTQSSRYLVKRTGEKVFLECVQDMDHENMFWYRQDPGLGLRLIYFSYDVKMKEKGDIPEGYSVSREKKERFSLILESASTNQTSMYLCASSFGVSDYEQYFGPGTRLTVT.

The V gene is TRBV5-1, the J gene TRBJ1-2; D may be TRBD1 (6 bases). CDR3 size: 17 residues. CDR1 and CDR2 (germline): SGHRS, YFSETQ. V lost 3 bases and J lost 5, with 23 bases in between. The CDR3 sequence: CASSWETGFSRRYGYTF. CDR3 in DNA: TGCGCCAGCAGCTGGGAGACAGGTTTCTCGCGGAGATATGGCTACACCTTC.

The chain combines TRBV24-1 with TRBJ2-3, with TRBD2 matching 8 bases. V was clipped by 10 bases and J by 1 base; unmatched bases: 3. Germline loops: CDR1 KGHDR, CDR2 SFDVKD. The CDR3 spans 13 residues. The CDR3: CATRAGGTDTQYF. DNA of the CDR3: TGTGCCACTAGAGCGGGGGGCACAGATACGCAGTATTTT.

This clone has just one count. The V and J genes are TRBV19 and TRBJ1-5; 11 nucleotides align to TRBD1. Germline V gene data show CDR1 as LNHDA and CDR2 as SQIVND (reference sequence). The CDR3 has 15 amino acids. Unmatched junction bases numbered 5, after V lost 7 bases and J lost 3 bases. The CDR3: CASIRDRGFNQPQHF. The CDR3 DNA follows: TGTGCCAGTATCCGGGACAGGGGGTTCAATCAGCCCCAGCATTTT.

J is TRBJ1-2 and V is TRBV10-3; TRBD1 agrees at 7 bases. Germline assignment: CDR1 ENHRY and CDR2 SYGVKD. Trimming took 6 bases from V and 2 from J; bases not matched to a gene: 9. This CDR3 is built from 15 residues. The CDR3 reads CAIRPGQDGNYGYTF. CDR3 nucleotide sequence: TGTGCCATCAGGCCTGGACAGGACGGCAACTATGGCTACACCTTC.

The chain combines TRBV9 with TRBJ2-7; tentatively, D is TRBD2 (5 bases). V lost 1 base and J 0 bases, leaving 11 bases between the germline ends. Per the germline V gene, CDR1 is SGDLS and CDR2 is YYNGEE. This CDR3 contains 15 residues. CDR3 coding DNA: TGTGCCAGCAGCGTAAGCGGTGGGAGCTCCTACGAGCAGTACTTC. This gives the protein CASSVSGGSSYEQYF.

The gene calls are TRBV10-3 and TRBJ2-1; 10 bases align to TRBD2. CDR1 is ENHRY, CDR2 SYGVKD, per germline. The CDR3 is 14 residues long. With 10 bases clipped from V and 0 bases from J, the junction kept 3 bases outside the gene matches. CDR3 in DNA: TGTGCCACCACTAGCGGGAACTCCTACAATGAGCAGTTCTTC. Translated: CATTSGNSYNEQFF.